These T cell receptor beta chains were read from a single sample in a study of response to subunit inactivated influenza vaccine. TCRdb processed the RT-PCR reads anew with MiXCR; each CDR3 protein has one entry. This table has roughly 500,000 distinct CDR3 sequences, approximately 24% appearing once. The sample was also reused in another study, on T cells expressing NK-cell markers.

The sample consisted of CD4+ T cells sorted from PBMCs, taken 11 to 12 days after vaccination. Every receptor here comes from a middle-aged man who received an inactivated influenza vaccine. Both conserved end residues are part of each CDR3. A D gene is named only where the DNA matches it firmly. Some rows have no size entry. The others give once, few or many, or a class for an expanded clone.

TGCAGTGCTAAACCAGCGACTAGCGGGAGCACAGATACGCAGTATTTT,CSAKPATSGSTDTQYF,TRBD2,TRBV20-1,-,TRBJ2-3
TGTGCCAGTAGTATAGTTGGCAGGGAATTAAGGGGCTCTGGGGCCAACGTCCTGACTTTC,CASSIVGRELRGSGANVLTF,-,TRBV19,-,TRBJ2-6
TGCAGTGCTGATCCGGGACAGGGTTACAATGAGCAGTTCTTC,CSADPGQGYNEQFF,TRBD1,TRBV20-1,-,TRBJ2-1
TGTGCCTGGGACAGGGGGGGCAATCAGCCCCAGCATTTT,CAWDRGGNQPQHF,TRBD1,TRBV30,-,TRBJ1-5
TGTGCCAGCACCTCCCGGGTTTCAAGCACAGATACGCAGTATTTT,CASTSRVSSTDTQYF,-,TRBV12-3/TRBV12-4,few,TRBJ2-3
TGTGCCAGCAGCCCCTCGACCACGTTACGAGAAAAACTGTTTTTT,CASSPSTTLREKLFF,-,TRBV3-1,-,TRBJ1-4
TGCGCCAGCAGCCAAGGACGGACGGGAACCTACGAGCAGTACTTC,CASSQGRTGTYEQYF,-,TRBV4-3,few,TRBJ2-7
-,CASSPQGRAHLKLSF,-,TRBV12-3/TRBV12-4,few,TRBJ1-1
TGTGCCAGCAGTGAGTACAGGGACGTCGACGAGCAGTACTTC,CASSEYRDVDEQYF,-,TRBV25-1,-,TRBJ2-7
TGCGCCAGCAGCCATGGGGTCAGGAACACTGAAGCTTTCTTT,CASSHGVRNTEAFF,-,TRBV5-1,few,TRBJ1-1